The present TCR beta chain was sequenced within a study of T cell responses to AZD1222 COVID-19 vaccine. The table came from immunoSEQ multiplex PCR; TCRdb's copy has only in-frame clones and leaves some out. This sample has some 200,000 clones, with more than 70% found just once. Points on this clone: Its antigen is currently unknown.

Study-level results: No repertoire was sampled before or during the peak T cell response, only after it. At study baseline, merely six AZD1222 recipients were seropositive.

V dropped 0 bases and J dropped 7; count of bases not matched to a gene: 5. The germline V gene has CDR1 SGHTA and CDR2 FQGNSA. There are 15 residues in the CDR3. Timing groups of about 4 and about 12 weeks for second doses were pooled. This specimen consisted of peripheral blood, obtained 28 days after the second AZD1222 dose. The genes are TRBV7-2 and TRBJ1-4; TRBD1 aligns across 7 bases. The origin of this receptor is an adult who received the AZD1222 COVID-19 vaccine. In DNA form, the CDR3 reads TGTGCCAGCAGCTTAGCTTGGCAGGGGGGTGAAAAACTGTTTTTT. Its translation: CASSLAWQGGEKLFF. Filled out from reference TRBV7-2 and TRBJ1-4, the complete variable domain reads GAGVSQSPSNKVTEKGKDVELRCDPISGHTALYWYRQSLGQGLEFLIYFQGNSAPDKSGLPSDRFSAERTGGSVSTLTIQRTQQEDSAVYLCASSLAWQGGEKLFFGSGTQLSVL.